This T cell receptor (beta chain) was recorded in a study of cytomegalovirus exposure and HLA in healthy donors (dated by TCRdb to the late 2010s). Regarding the complete study: In an earlier analysis of fewer than 750 of the donors, about 260 Gb of sequence data and approximately 100 million unique TCR beta sequences from 180 million or so T cells were reported. The study used immunosequencing to profile the T cell repertoires of hundreds of subjects and linked those repertoires to cytomegalovirus serostatus. Typing coverage varied by locus: roughly 629-640 donors for A, B, C, DRB1 and DQB1; roughly 510 for DQA1; more than 600 for DPA1; approximately 490 for DPB1. Of the 398 genotyped donors, approximately 83% fell in the genetic ancestry cluster associated with self-reported Caucasian donors. In a later genetic analysis, genome-wide SNP genotypes for 398 of the 666 donors were used, and that subset was treated as a discovery cohort. Donor age, sex, ethnicity and CMV serostatus were compiled alongside the repertoire data. Along with the approximately 700-subject first cohort, a separate validation cohort of over a hundred different subjects was used. Rather than drawing on any new phenotypic data, the later analysis identified candidate immune exposures from TCR beta sequences and the way those sequences occurred across donors. Among 300 to 500 genotyped donors of the cohort, an average of around 250,000 unique TCR beta nucleotide sequences was sequenced per donor, of which roughly 17% were non-productive. An early release covering 550 to 650 HLA-typed donors comprised 250 to 350 gigabases of sequencing data and tens of millions of unique TCR sequences. High-throughput TCR immunosequencing, statistical association of individual TCRs with disease status, and machine learning were combined to predict cytomegalovirus infection status. An earlier analysis of 587 of the donors applied high-throughput TCR beta sequencing to assess whether each TCR beta V gene segment acted as functional or pseudogenic. To study patterns of TCR occurrence, a later analysis re-analyzed previously published TCR beta repertoires from under 750 donors and added high-resolution HLA genotyping. Five DR-DQ haplotypes were handled as single units for association and clustering, since linkage in the cohort was strong. HLA typing included class I and class II loci at four-digit resolution. All discovery cohort repertoires had been generated using a single sequencing platform. The study aimed to test whether cataloging public T cell receptors could reveal signatures of past pathogen exposure. Results the study describes overall, beyond this receptor: A later genetic analysis associated a missense DCLRE1C variant with V-gene and J-gene trimming of TCR beta chains, and an independent cohort replicated the association. According to a later analysis, most CMV-associated TCR beta chains appeared to be HLA-restricted, and the HLA associations seemed to be driven largely by CMV exposure. In a later analysis, around 17,000 TCR beta sequences were associated with specific HLA alleles at a false discovery rate of 0.05. Strong co-occurrence of HLA alleles, especially DR and DQ, made assigning TCR associations to individual alleles difficult. The study gave a list of 150 to 200 TCR beta chains associated with cytomegalovirus. A further reported finding was that TCR beta sequences accurately predicted the HLA-A and HLA-B alleles for most subjects in the first cohort. In a later analysis, HLA-associated TCR beta chains showed more clonal expansion and lower generation probabilities than non-associated chains that were equally common. Compared with the 666-donor mean, donors in an Asian-associated ancestry cluster had fewer N-insertions in productive TCRs, according to a later genetic analysis. In a later analysis, the rate of TCR association differed among HLA loci, with DRB1 alleles having the most associated TCRs and HLA-C alleles having the fewest. In vitro tests confirmed that a few of the cytomegalovirus-associated TCR beta chains recognize cytomegalovirus antigens. The authors suggested that the approach could potentially be extended to other disease states and immunological phenotypes. HLA typing was unavailable for some donors at each locus, so association tests used only the typed subset. A cluster of highly shared sequence variants was judged likely to represent a technical artifact of the sequencing pipeline. The classifier was reported to diagnose cytomegalovirus status with high specificity and sensitivity in both the original cohort and the validation cohort. An earlier analysis of 450 to 750 of the donors showed that most TCR beta V segments appeared in productive rearrangements either about 87% or about 30% of the time, which broadly matched IMGT annotations. Only TCR beta chains were sequenced in this cohort, and the absence of alpha or paired-chain data limited detectable features. Most TCR sequences were seen in very few donors, while some public TCRs were found in many individuals. Roughly uniform sequencing depth across donors was assumed in presence/absence analyses, although this assumption may not hold. Linkage disequilibrium might explain the correlated functional status among segregating V segments, but an unknown experimental factor could not be ruled out. Immune exposure information for the cohort was limited to CMV serostatus. In a later analysis, several top co-occurrence clusters were reported to appear linked to parvovirus B19, influenza, CMV and Epstein-Barr virus. Because counts were too low, seventeen rarely observed V segments, including chromosome 9 orphons, were excluded from the earlier analysis of several hundred of the donors.

In total, 630 or so healthy bone marrow donors made up the cohort. Cohort members were all nominally healthy when sampled, although unrecorded immune exposures were likely present. The donor was CMV seronegative and was included in the group of a few hundred seronegative cohort members. A peripheral blood sample was collected from each donor, and TCR beta sequencing was performed on peripheral blood mononuclear cells. Genomic DNA extraction from the blood cell samples was performed with the Qiagen DNeasy Blood Extraction Kit. In the case of this clone: Its recognized antigen is unknown.

Library preparation was by the immunoSEQ multiplex PCR assay. A mixture of 60 forward primers for TCR Vbeta segments and 13 reverse primers for TCR Jbeta segments was used in the multiplex PCR. The CDR3 region of rearranged TCR beta genes was amplified from genomic DNA by a multiplex PCR assay. On the Illumina HiSeq System, the amplified TCR beta libraries were sequenced as 87-base-pair reads. Concerning the study's data processing: A later analysis counted some 74 million unique TCR beta chains across the 640 or so repertoires, and roughly 10 million of these chains were shared by at least two donors. Raw reads were error-corrected and collapsed into unique sequences with a nearest-neighbor algorithm that merged closely related sequences to remove PCR and sequencing errors. V, D and J gene segments were assigned by aligning CDR3 sequences to IMGT reference sequences. For a sequence to be retained, a match of at least six nucleotides was required to both a V gene segment and a J gene segment. A rearrangement counted as productive if the CDR3 had no stop codons and remained in frame with V and J, and every other rearrangement counted as non-productive. Following IMGT convention, CDR3 was defined as the stretch from the second conserved V-encoded cysteine to the conserved J-encoded phenylalanine. The earlier analysis of 587 of the donors excluded sequences that lacked an unambiguous match to a single V gene segment. An earlier analysis of 587 of the donors called V segments functional above 56.7% productive rearrangements and segregating when the between-donor standard deviation exceeded 5%. A statistical classification framework was developed to diagnose cytomegalovirus status using the catalog of TCR beta chain sequences. A later analysis assigned V and J genes by comparing TCR nucleotide sequences with IMGT/GENE-DB human TR gene sequences. The TCRdist pipeline was used in a later analysis to assign CDR3 sequences and most-parsimonious VDJ recombination scenarios. A later analysis defined each TCR beta chain by its CDR3 amino acid sequence plus V-gene family, and excluded reads lacking a unique V-gene family. To address suspected cross-contamination and a sequencing artifact, a later analysis removed roughly 580 highly shared, low-generation-probability nucleotide sequences. A later analysis calculated a clonal expansion index for each public chain from normalized within-repertoire ranks of inferred template counts. Generation probabilities in a later analysis came from a VDJ recombination model fitted to out-of-frame rearrangements, and those results were checked against IGoR. In a later analysis, hypergeometric tests were used to score TCR-TCR, TCR-HLA and TCR-CMV co-occurrence, with a repertoire-size bias correction applied to TCR pairs. To estimate false discovery rates, a later analysis permuted the HLA or CMV assignments 20 times. In a later analysis, co-occurring TCRs were grouped using DBSCAN, and TCRdist sequence similarity was added for clustering within HLA-allele-positive subsets. For co-occurrence clustering, repertoires with fewer than 30,000 or more than 120,000 public chains were excluded, along with 5 or 6 repertoires with anomalous nucleotide sharing. Not all clones reach the TCRdb copy of this immuneACCESS table, which keeps in-frame sequences only. Checked studies attribute under half of the gap to unresolved V genes and leave the rest unexplained. V, J and clone size derive from that table, while D and trimming were established from the DNA sequence. The sample's own table lists about 70,000 clones. Approximately 1.6% of the sample rests with the top ten.

This TCR derives from a woman under 40 in good health and CMV-seronegative. Sequenced input: PBMCs.

CDR3 loop: CASSQDLFYGRNNEKLFF. The DNA sequence is TGTGCCAGCAGCCAAGATCTATTTTACGGCAGGAACAATGAAAAACTGTTTTTT. The chain is assembled from TRBV4-2 and TRBJ1-4, with the D gene too uncertain to name. The germline V gene encodes CDR1 LGHNA and CDR2 YNFKEQ. At the junction V is shortened by 0 bases and J by 5 bases, with 19 bases in between. Taken from cysteine to phenylalanine, the CDR3 has 18 residues. Only the CDR3 portion is preserved as DNA: 54 bases, with reading frame beginning at the first base.